A single sample gave rise to the 29 T cell receptor beta chains below, sequenced in a study of cytotoxic CD8 clonotypes in ibrutinib-treated CLL. The data were produced by immunoSEQ multiplex PCR, yet TCRdb's version contains in-frame clones alone and is incomplete. The data show approximately 340,000 clones, 67% seen once. The sequenced sample was PBMCs, obtained after 36 months of ibrutinib treatment. These receptors all come from a human donor with chronic lymphocytic leukemia.

In DNA form, the CDR3 reads TGTGCCAGCAGATCCGGCGGGACTAGCGCTGACAATGAGCAGTTCTTC. Translation gives CASRSGGTSADNEQFF. The chain is built from TRBV5-4 and TRBJ2-1; 10 bases agree with TRBD2. V gave up 5 bases and J gave up 5 bases; unmatched junction bases: 10. Looked up from germline, CDR1 is SGHNT and CDR2 is YYREEE (reference sequence). This CDR3 has 16 residues.

The rearrangement joins TRBV5-1 to TRBJ2-7; D is ambiguous. Trimming cost V 2 bases and J 1 base, with 10 bases left between them. The CDR3 is 14 amino acids. Germline CDR1 is SGHRS and CDR2 is YFSETQ. CDR3: CASSLTLYSYEQYF. In DNA, the CDR3 is TGCGCCAGCAGCTTAACCCTATATTCCTACGAGCAGTACTTC.

CDR3 in amino acids: CSALGRGEAFF. The CDR3 nucleotides read TGCAGTGCTTTAGGGAGGGGAGAAGCTTTCTTT. The rearrangement links TRBV20-1 to TRBJ1-1; D may be TRBD1 (5 bases). V lost 5 bases and J 8 bases, leaving 12 bases between the germline ends. This CDR3 has 11 amino acids. CDR1 and CDR2 (germline): DFQATT, SNEGSKA (reference sequence).

This chain uses TRBV5-4 with TRBJ2-7, with D perhaps given as TRBD1 or TRBD2 (5 bases each). V shed 0 bases and J shed 6 bases, with 16 bases lying between them. Germline V gives CDR1 SGHNT, CDR2 YYREEE (reference sequence). The CDR3 is 15 residues long. The CDR3 here is CASSLEGITGLEQYF. The CDR3 nucleotides read TGTGCCAGCAGCTTGGAGGGGATAACTGGACTCGAGCAGTACTTC.

This clone has a handful of counts. V gene TRBV5-1 combines with J gene TRBJ1-2; D uncertain. V was cut by 1 base and J by 4 bases, with 11 bases left in between. The CDR3 runs to 14 residues. The germline CDR1 and CDR2 sequences are SGHRS and YFSETQ. This CDR3 is CASSLYGVLYGYTF. Here the CDR3 DNA reads TGCGCCAGCAGCTTGTACGGGGTACTCTATGGCTACACCTTC.

The chain joins TRBV10-2 to TRBJ2-3, with 10 bases aligning to TRBD2. Germline CDR1 WSHSY, CDR2 SAAADI. The V and J ends lost 4 bases and 4 bases, in that order; junction bases with no gene match: 11. The CDR3 is made up of 17 amino acids. In DNA form, the CDR3 reads TGCGCCAGCAGTGCCTCCCTAGCGGGAGTTGGCGCAGATACGCAGTATTTT. Its translation is CASSASLAGVGADTQYF.

This clone showed up many times. The rearrangement links TRBV7-2 to TRBJ2-3, with TRBD1 matching 7 bases. Germline assignment: CDR1 SGHTA and CDR2 FQGNSA. CDR3 length equals 18 residues. V lost 1 base, J lost 4 bases, and 14 bases stayed unmatched. CDR3 coding DNA: TGTGCCAGCAGCTTAGGGGACAGACGCACCCCACCCCCAGATACGCAGTATTTT. Translation gives CASSLGDRRTPPPDTQYF. The whole variable domain, remainder taken from reference TRBV7-2 and TRBJ2-3, is GAGVSQSPSNKVTEKGKDVELRCDPISGHTALYWYRQSLGQGLEFLIYFQGNSAPDKSGLPSDRFSAERTGGSVSTLTIQRTQQEDSAVYLCASSLGDRRTPPPDTQYFGPGTRLTVL.

This clone has just a few counts. The chain carries TRBV4-2 and TRBJ2-7; D may be TRBD2 (7 bases). V was clipped by 0 bases and J by 0 bases, with 15 bases between them. Germline values: CDR1 LGHNA, CDR2 YNFKEQ. The CDR3 has 17 amino acids. In DNA, the CDR3 is TGTGCCAGCAGCCAAGAAATTGCGGGGGCGAGCTCCTACGAGCAGTACTTC. It codes for CASSQEIAGASSYEQYF.

This clone was found a few times. The chain couples TRBV10-1 to TRBJ1-2, with a tentative D call TRBD1 (6 bases). Trimming took off 3 bases at V and 4 bases at J, with 21 bases between the two ends. Germline values: CDR1 WNHNN, CDR2 SYGVQD (reference sequence). The CDR3 spans 17 residues. In DNA form, the CDR3 reads TGCGCCAGCAGTGACCCAACCCCCAGGGGACCCGGCTATGGCTACACCTTC. Its translation: CASSDPTPRGPGYGYTF.

The chain links TRBV7-3 to TRBJ1-6; D unclear. Trimming removed 2 bases at V and 8 bases at J, with 7 bases between. The germline V gene encodes CDR1 SGHTA and CDR2 FQGTGA. The CDR3 covers 13 residues. The CDR3 here is CASSLDRDSPLHF. The CDR3, as DNA: TGTGCCAGCAGCTTAGACCGGGATTCACCCCTCCACTTT.

The genes are TRBV4-1 and TRBJ1-1, with no clear D. Germline-derived CDR1 and CDR2 are MGHRA and YSYEKL. The CDR3 contains 15 residues. V shed 1 base and J shed 1 base, with 10 bases lying between them. Written as DNA, the CDR3 is TGCGCCAGCAGCCAAGGGCTGAAGGGGAACACTGAAGCTTTCTTT. Encoded protein: CASSQGLKGNTEAFF.

The chain links TRBV11-2 to TRBJ2-3; 9 bases agree with TRBD1. The V gene end was trimmed by 5 bases and the J gene end by 4 bases; junction bases not matched to a gene: 4. The germline V gene encodes CDR1 SGHAT and CDR2 FQNNGV. The CDR3 has 14 residues. CDR3 in DNA: TGTGCCAGCAGCCTCACAGGGGGCGCAGATACGCAGTATTTT. Translated, it gives CASSLTGGADTQYF.

This chain uses TRBV19 with TRBJ2-2; D is uncertain. Trimming cost V 6 bases and J 3 bases, with 2 bases left between them. The CDR3 is made up of 11 amino acids. Germline CDR1 and CDR2: LNHDA and SQIVND (reference sequence). For the CDR3, the DNA is TGTGCCAGTAGATACACCGGGGAGCTGTTTTTT. Protein sequence: CASRYTGELFF.

V and J are TRBV7-8 and TRBJ1-2; no reliable D call. The CDR3 consists of 15 residues. Trimming removed 5 bases at V and 4 bases at J, with 17 bases between. In germline, CDR1 is SGHVS, CDR2 FQNEAQ. The CDR3 is CASSPQRSPIYGYTF. The CDR3 nucleotides read TGTGCCAGCAGCCCTCAACGCAGCCCGATCTATGGCTACACCTTC.

This clone was seen more than once but under ten times. This chain uses TRBV9 with TRBJ2-1; D is possibly TRBD1 or TRBD2 (5 bases each). V was shortened by 7 bases and J by 3 bases, with 17 bases between the two germline ends. The CDR3 is made up of 15 amino acids. Germline V gene data show CDR1 as SGDLS and CDR2 as YYNGEE. The CDR3 nucleotides read TGTGCCAGCGTGCAGGGCGGAGGAGGCTACAATGAGCAGTTCTTC. This gives the protein CASVQGGGGYNEQFF. Full variable domain (missing parts from reference TRBV9 and TRBJ2-1): DSGVTQTPKHLITATGQRVTLRCSPRSGDLSVYWYQQSLDQGLQFLIQYYNGEERAKGNILERFSAQQFPDLHSELNLSSLELGDSALYFCASVQGGGGYNEQFFGPGTRLTVL.

This chain links TRBV6-5 with TRBJ1-1, with 8 bases matching TRBD1. The CDR3 has 14 amino acids. The V gene's germline CDR1 is MNHEY and CDR2 SVGAGI. V shed 6 bases, J shed 9 bases, and the junction held 12 bases outside the gene matches. The CDR3 bases are TGTGCCAGCAGCTACCTGGGGACAGGAGACCAAGCTTTCTTT. Residues: CASSYLGTGDQAFF.

This sequence joins TRBV18 and TRBJ2-7; 8 positions match TRBD1. The trim removed 3 bases at V and 3 bases at J, leaving 7 bases unmatched. The germline gives CDR1 KGHSH, CDR2 LQKENI. The CDR3 contains 15 residues. The CDR3: CASSPWTGLFYEQYF. The CDR3 DNA reads TGTGCCAGCTCACCCTGGACAGGGCTTTTCTACGAGCAGTACTTC.

The chain has TRBV28 and TRBJ2-7, with D possibly TRBD1 on 5 matching bases. Germline CDR1 and CDR2: MDHEN and SYDVKM. V gave up 7 bases and J gave up 7 bases, with 20 bases separating them. The CDR3 has 14 residues. CDR3 sequence reads: CASTQGRILGEQYF. The CDR3 DNA reads as TGTGCCAGCACTCAGGGAAGGATCCTGGGAGAGCAGTACTTC.

The chain uses TRBV6-1 and TRBJ2-3; D might be TRBD1 or TRBD2, each matching 5 bases. The germline gives CDR1 MNHNS, CDR2 SASEGT. This CDR3 has 12 amino acids. The V and J ends lost 8 bases and 8 bases respectively, with 14 bases between them. As DNA, the CDR3 is TGTGCCAGCCTGTATTCTGGGGGTACGCAGTATTTT. It yields the protein CASLYSGGTQYF.

V is TRBV19 and J is TRBJ1-4; 10 bases align to TRBD1. The trim removed 6 bases at V and 4 bases at J, leaving 8 bases unmatched. In germline, CDR1 is LNHDA, CDR2 SQIVND (reference sequence). The CDR3 contains 16 residues. CDR3 DNA sequence: TGTGCCAGTAGCGATCCGCGGGACAGGGGTAATGAAAAACTGTTTTTT. It specifies CASSDPRDRGNEKLFF.

J is TRBJ1-5 and V is TRBV19; D not certain. The CDR3 runs to 12 residues. The germline CDR1 and CDR2 sequences are LNHDA and SQIVND (reference sequence). V dropped 4 bases and J dropped 4 bases, with 5 bases sitting between them. The CDR3 DNA reads TGTGCCAGTAGTAATTTGAATCAGCCCCAGCATTTT. Translating gives CASSNLNQPQHF.

This chain joins TRBV10-2 and TRBJ2-7; D ambiguous. Trimming removed 6 bases from V and 7 bases from J, with 10 bases in between. This CDR3 has 11 residues. CDR1 is WSHSY, CDR2 SAAADI, per germline. Here the CDR3 reads CASRAAWEQYF. For the CDR3, the DNA is TGCGCCAGCAGGGCCGCGTGGGAGCAGTACTTC.

With respect to this clone: Other DNA sequences in this sample translate to the same CDR3. The chain employs TRBV7-9 and TRBJ2-3; D is possibly TRBD1 or TRBD2 (7 bases each). The CDR3 sequence is 14 residues long. Germline CDR1 SEHNR, CDR2 FQNEAQ (reference sequence). Deletions cut 2 bases from V and 3 bases from J, with 9 bases between. CDR3 sequence: CASSLQGGTDTQYF. CDR3 nucleotide sequence: TGTGCCAGCAGCTTACAGGGGGGGACAGATACGCAGTATTTT.

The V and J genes are TRBV7-9 and TRBJ1-4; D uncertain. Trimming left V 5 bases short and J 7 bases short, with 11 bases between. The CDR3 has 13 residues. Germline CDR1 SEHNR, CDR2 FQNEAQ (reference sequence). The CDR3 spells CASSPRGREKLFF. CDR3 coding DNA: TGTGCCAGCAGCCCCCGAGGGCGTGAAAAACTGTTTTTT.

The CDR3 DNA sequence: TGTGCCAGTAGTAAAGGACAGACCTCTGGGGCCAACGTCCTGACTTTC. Translation gives CASSKGQTSGANVLTF. The chain recombines TRBV19 with TRBJ2-6; tentatively, D is TRBD1 (6 bases). The CDR3 is 16 residues long. The V gene lost 4 bases and the J gene lost 0 bases, with 10 bases spanning the gap. The germline V gene encodes CDR1 LNHDA and CDR2 SQIVND (reference sequence).

This clone was seen more than once but under ten times. The genes are TRBV5-6 and TRBJ2-7; D is unclear. The CDR3 has 11 residues. The germline V gene has CDR1 SGHDT and CDR2 YYEEEE. V was cut by 4 bases and J by 7 bases, with 9 bases left in between. CDR3 nucleotide sequence: TGTGCCAGCAGCGGCCCAACGGAGCAGTACTTC. Residues: CASSGPTEQYF.

J is TRBJ1-5 and V is TRBV19, with D uncertain. This CDR3 has 11 amino acids. The germline V gene encodes CDR1 LNHDA and CDR2 SQIVND (reference sequence). The V gene lost 5 bases and the J gene lost 9 bases, with 8 bases spanning the gap. The CDR3 loop reads CASSYAGPQHF. As DNA, the CDR3 is TGTGCCAGTAGTTACGCGGGGCCCCAGCATTTT.

The chain joins TRBV20-1 to TRBJ1-2; D gene uncertain. Trimming pared 5 bases from V and 5 bases from J, leaving 9 bases between. The CDR3 extends over 11 amino acids. The germline CDR1 and CDR2 sequences are DFQATT and SNEGSKA (reference sequence). CDR3 residues: CSARLLYGYTF. The CDR3 DNA reads TGCAGTGCTCGCCTCTTATATGGCTACACCTTC.

This chain's CDR3 is CASSYSGFDEKLFF. CDR3 nucleotide sequence: TGTGCCAGCAGTTACTCCGGTTTCGATGAAAAACTGTTTTTT. The gene calls are TRBV6-6 and TRBJ1-4; D is unclear. Trimming left V 0 bases short and J 6 bases short, with 8 bases between. The CDR3 spans 14 residues. CDR1 is MNHNY, CDR2 SVGAGI, per germline (reference sequence).